What follows are 6 T cell receptor beta chains derived from one specimen sequenced in a study of identical twins. TCRdb fed the 5' RACE reads into MiXCR, producing one record per CDR3 protein. Of 240,000 or so distinct CDR3 sequences detected, roughly 7% appear once; the ten largest clones hold 3.5% to 4%. These records were also assigned to another study, of yellow fever vaccine responses in identical twins.

The sequencing input was memory (CD45RO+) T cells sorted from blood. Source of these receptors: a woman aged 18-35 years in good health.

In its sample, this clonotype was seen many times. This chain uses TRBV7-9 with TRBJ1-2; no clear D. Germline values: CDR1 SEHNR, CDR2 FQNEAQ (reference sequence). V lost 2 bases and J 3 bases, leaving 10 bases between the germline ends. The CDR3 runs 14 residues. This CDR3 is CASSLKWPDYGYTF. CDR3 DNA: TGTGCCAGCAGCTTAAAGTGGCCAGACTATGGCTACACCTTC.

V is TRBV29-1 and J is TRBJ2-1, with 8 bases that match TRBD1. V lost 5 bases and J lost 1; bases outside the gene matches: 4. Germline assignment: CDR1 SQVTM and CDR2 ANQGSEA. This CDR3 region has 14 residues. The chain's CDR3 is CSVRHRGSYNEQFF. Here the CDR3 DNA reads TGCAGCGTTCGCCACAGGGGGTCCTACAATGAGCAGTTCTTC.

This clonotype was observed many times. V is TRBV3-1 and J is TRBJ2-1; maybe TRBD2 (7 bases). The CDR3 sequence is 15 residues long. Germline CDR1 and CDR2: LGHDT and YNNKEL (reference sequence). V was clipped by 1 base and J by 6 bases, with 13 bases between them. The CDR3 coding sequence is TGTGCCAGCAGCCAAGGGGGGGGCCCGGGCAATGAGCAGTTCTTC. This sequence encodes CASSQGGGPGNEQFF.

This clonotype showed up just a few times. The CDR3, as DNA: TGCGCCAGCAGCAGGACTAGCGGGATTGGGTACGAGCAGTACTTC. Protein sequence: CASSRTSGIGYEQYF. The rearrangement uses TRBV5-1 and TRBJ2-7; TRBD2 matches at 12 bases. The CDR3 has 15 amino acids. Germline CDR1 reads SGHRS; CDR2 reads YFSETQ. After removal of 4 bases from V and 4 bases from J, the junction contained 6 bases not matched to a gene.

This clonotype was observed many times. The rearrangement joins TRBV29-1 to TRBJ2-7; possibly TRBD2 for D (5 bases). V was pared by 4 bases and J by 6 bases, with 13 bases between. This CDR3 region has 12 residues. Germline V gene data show CDR1 as SQVTM and CDR2 as ANQGSEA. CDR3 nucleotides: TGCAGCGTTGGAGGGTCCAGTCGCGAGCAGTACTTC. Translating gives CSVGGSSREQYF.

This clonotype was detected many times. CDR3: CAISESAHGQGELQETQYF. The DNA for the CDR3 is TGTGCCATCAGTGAGTCGGCCCACGGACAGGGAGAGCTCCAAGAGACCCAGTACTTC. The chain recombines TRBV10-3 with TRBJ2-5; 8 nucleotides agree with TRBD1. Losses at the gene ends were 0 bases for V and 1 base for J; bases not matched to a gene: 13. The CDR3 extends over 19 amino acids. Germline assignment: CDR1 ENHRY and CDR2 SYGVKD.